These T cell receptor beta chains were read from a single sample in a study of blood T cell repertoires in COVID-19. Measured with immunoSEQ multiplex PCR; TCRdb has only the in-frame clones, and not every one. The sample has some 260,000 clones; 70% to 80% are singletons. Sequencing was carried out using peripheral blood. These receptors came from an elderly woman with acute or convalescent COVID-19. The CDR3 runs from the conserved cysteine through the conserved F or W. A D gene is named only where the DNA matches it firmly. Clone sizes are given selectively: once, few, many, or a class where the clone is expanded.

cdr3_length,d_call,clone_size,j_call,v_call,cdr3_aa,cdr3_nt
14,TRBD2,NA,TRBJ2-3,TRBV27,CASSWLAGTDTQYF,TGTGCCAGCAGTTGGCTAGCGGGAACAGATACGCAGTATTTT
18,TRBD2,few,TRBJ2-5,TRBV5-4,CASSLGGTSGRAGGTQYF,TGTGCCAGCAGCTTGGGGGGGACTAGCGGGAGGGCCGGTGGGACCCAGTACTTC
12,TRBD1,NA,TRBJ1-1,TRBV2,CASRAGTAEAFF,TGTGCCAGCAGGGCCGGGACAGCTGAAGCTTTCTTT
19,NA,NA,TRBJ1-2,TRBV2,CASTTPGWGEGIDDYGYTF,TGTGCCAGCACCACCCCTGGGTGGGGGGAAGGGATAGATGACTATGGCTACACCTTC
14,NA,NA,TRBJ2-7,TRBV11-2,CASSLSDGGYEQYF,TGTGCCAGCAGCTTAAGTGATGGGGGGTACGAGCAGTACTTC
15,TRBD1,many,TRBJ1-5,TRBV19,CASSIQGARSQPQHF,TGTGCCAGTAGTATACAGGGGGCGCGGAGTCAGCCCCAGCATTTT
14,TRBD1,NA,TRBJ2-2,TRBV19,CATRGTGSTGELFF,TGTGCCACCAGAGGGACAGGTTCCACCGGGGAGCTGTTTTTT
13,NA,NA,TRBJ2-1,TRBV6-5,CASSNSYYNEQFF,TGTGCCAGCAGTAATAGTTACTACAATGAGCAGTTCTTC
16,TRBD1,NA,TRBJ1-1,TRBV4-1,CASSQSVGQGNTEAFF,TGCGCCAGCAGCCAAAGTGTAGGACAGGGGAACACTGAAGCTTTCTTT
15,TRBD1,once,TRBJ2-7,TRBV10-2,CASSAQLGTGVRQYF,TGCGCCAGCAGTGCGCAGCTCGGGACAGGGGTGAGGCAGTACTTC
16,NA,NA,TRBJ2-5,TRBV5-8,CASSLWGGASQETQYF,TGTGCCAGCAGCTTATGGGGGGGGGCCAGCCAAGAGACCCAGTACTTC
14,NA,NA,TRBJ2-5,TRBV24-1,CATSAGGAYETQYF,TGTGCCACCAGTGCGGGGGGCGCATATGAGACCCAGTACTTC
13,NA,few,TRBJ2-7,TRBV7-9,CASSSIRGYEQYF,TGTGCCAGCAGCTCGATACGGGGCTACGAGCAGTACTTC
15,TRBD1,NA,TRBJ1-3,TRBV3-1/TRBV3-2,CASGDRPLAGNTIYF,TGTGCCAGCGGGGACAGACCCCTCGCTGGAAACACCATATATTTT
13,TRBD1,NA,TRBJ1-1,TRBV29-1,CSVGTGKNTEAFF,TGCAGCGTTGGGACAGGGAAAAACACTGAAGCTTTCTTT
14,NA,few,TRBJ1-6,TRBV7-2,CASSYRVTGSPLHF,TGTGCCAGCAGCTACAGGGTTACAGGTTCACCCCTCCACTTT
13,NA,NA,TRBJ2-7,TRBV14,CASSQYSPYEQYF,TGTGCCAGCAGCCAATATAGTCCCTACGAGCAGTACTTC
15,NA,few,TRBJ1-2,TRBV18,CASSPNNGQNYGYTF,TGTGCCAGCTCACCGAACAATGGACAGAACTATGGCTACACCTTC
15,TRBD2,NA,TRBJ2-3,TRBV12-5,CASGPGGTRSDTQYF,TGTGCTAGTGGCCCCGGGGGGACGAGGTCAGATACGCAGTATTTT
14,NA,NA,TRBJ2-3,TRBV5-1,CASRFTAGGDTQYF,TGCGCCAGCAGATTTACGGCGGGCGGCGATACGCAGTATTTT
13,NA,NA,TRBJ1-1,TRBV15,CATSRVADTEAFF,TGTGCCACCAGCAGAGTGGCAGACACTGAAGCTTTCTTT
16,TRBD2,NA,TRBJ2-7,TRBV29-1,CSVESRGASGTYEQYF,TGCAGCGTTGAGTCGCGGGGGGCCAGTGGGACCTACGAGCAGTACTTC
15,NA,NA,TRBJ1-5,TRBV2,CASSETIRGNQPQHF,TGTGCCAGCAGTGAAACAATTCGGGGGAACCAGCCCCAGCATTTT
13,TRBD1,NA,TRBJ2-3,TRBV5-1,CASRTGDTDTQYF,TGCGCCAGCAGAACAGGGGATACGGATACGCAGTATTTT
17,NA,NA,TRBJ1-3,TRBV10-3,CAISEPLAGKTGNTIYF,TGTGCCATCAGTGAGCCCCTGGCGGGGAAAACTGGAAACACCATATATTTT
14,TRBD2,NA,TRBJ2-3,TRBV5-6,CASSQAGARDTQYF,TGTGCCAGCAGTCAAGCGGGGGCCAGGGATACGCAGTATTTT
13,NA,NA,TRBJ2-7,TRBV2,CASSDMSSYEQYF,TGTGCCAGCAGTGACATGAGCTCCTACGAGCAGTACTTC
14,NA,NA,TRBJ1-2,TRBV19,CASSGSQDNYGYTF,TGTGCCAGTAGTGGCTCACAGGACAACTATGGCTACACCTTC
20,TRBD1,NA,TRBJ1-2,TRBV6-2/TRBV6-3,CASSYPPFQGAGPANYGYTF,TGTGCCAGCAGTTACCCGCCTTTCCAGGGGGCAGGACCAGCTAACTATGGCTACACCTTC
17,NA,NA,TRBJ1-6,TRBV7-9,CASSLGLQKVGNSPLHF,TGTGCCAGCAGCTTAGGGTTACAGAAAGTTGGTAATTCACCCCTCCACTTT
16,TRBD1,NA,TRBJ1-3,TRBV5-1,CASSLDRGYSGNTIYF,TGCGCCAGCAGCTTGGACAGGGGATACTCTGGAAACACCATATATTTT
14,NA,NA,TRBJ1-4,TRBV19,CASSIDRFNEKLFF,TGTGCCAGTAGTATAGATCGGTTTAATGAAAAACTGTTTTTT
12,NA,NA,TRBJ1-2,TRBV14,CASSLGDYGYTF,TGTGCCAGCAGCCTCGGGGACTATGGCTACACCTTC
11,NA,many,TRBJ1-1,TRBV3-1/TRBV3-2,CASSQVGEAFF,TGTGCCAGCAGCCAAGTGGGCGAAGCTTTCTTT
15,NA,NA,TRBJ2-3,TRBV7-9,CASSFGQGWSDTQYF,TGTGCCAGCAGCTTTGGGCAGGGTTGGTCAGATACGCAGTATTTT
17,TRBD2,NA,TRBJ2-3,TRBV3-1/TRBV3-2,CASSQDERGGKTDTQYF,TGTGCCAGCAGCCAAGATGAGCGGGGAGGGAAAACAGATACGCAGTATTTT
15,NA,NA,TRBJ1-6,TRBV28,CASSLTGTYNSPLHF,TGTGCCAGCAGTTTAACAGGGACCTATAATTCACCCCTCCACTTT
15,NA,once,TRBJ2-1,TRBV29-1,CSVRASLAIYNEQFF,TGCAGCGTTCGGGCCAGCCTAGCCATATACAATGAGCAGTTCTTC
14,NA,NA,TRBJ1-1,TRBV2,CASSGYQGISEAFF,TGTGCCAGCAGTGGGTACCAGGGGATCTCTGAAGCTTTCTTT
15,TRBD2,NA,TRBJ2-7,TRBV6-5,CASSYGTSGSWEQYF,TGTGCCAGCAGTTACGGGACTAGCGGGTCCTGGGAGCAGTACTTC
13,NA,few,TRBJ1-4,TRBV6-5,CASRATTNEKLFF,TGTGCCAGCAGGGCAACAACTAATGAAAAACTGTTTTTT
13,NA,few,TRBJ2-1,TRBV5-1,CATGGPSTHEQFF,TGCGCCACCGGAGGGCCGAGTACCCATGAGCAGTTCTTC
16,TRBD2,NA,TRBJ2-6,TRBV25-1,CASSRRGGSGANVLTF,TGTGCCAGCAGCAGAAGGGGAGGGTCTGGGGCCAACGTCCTGACTTTC
13,NA,NA,TRBJ1-5,TRBV7-8,CASSIDRNQPQHF,TGTGCCAGCAGCATCGACAGAAATCAGCCCCAGCATTTT
13,NA,few,TRBJ1-2,TRBV6-5,CASRRGANYGYTF,TGTGCCAGCAGGCGCGGGGCCAACTATGGCTACACCTTC